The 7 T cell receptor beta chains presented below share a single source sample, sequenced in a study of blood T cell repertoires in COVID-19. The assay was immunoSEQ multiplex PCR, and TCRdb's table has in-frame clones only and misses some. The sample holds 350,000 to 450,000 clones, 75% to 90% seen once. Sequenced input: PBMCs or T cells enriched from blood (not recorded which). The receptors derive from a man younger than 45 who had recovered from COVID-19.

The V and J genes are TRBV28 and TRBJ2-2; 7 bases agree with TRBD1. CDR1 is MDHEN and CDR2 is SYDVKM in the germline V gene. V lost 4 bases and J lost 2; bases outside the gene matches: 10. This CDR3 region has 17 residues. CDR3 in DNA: TGTGCCAGCAGTTCTCCCCCCGGGACAGAAAACACCGGGGAGCTGTTTTTT. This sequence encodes CASSSPPGTENTGELFF.

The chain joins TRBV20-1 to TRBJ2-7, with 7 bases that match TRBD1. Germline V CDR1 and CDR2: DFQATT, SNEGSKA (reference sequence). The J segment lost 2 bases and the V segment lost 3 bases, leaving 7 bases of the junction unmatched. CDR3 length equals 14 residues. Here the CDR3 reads CSASETGSTYEQYF. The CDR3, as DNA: TGCAGTGCTAGTGAGACAGGGTCAACCTACGAGCAGTACTTC.

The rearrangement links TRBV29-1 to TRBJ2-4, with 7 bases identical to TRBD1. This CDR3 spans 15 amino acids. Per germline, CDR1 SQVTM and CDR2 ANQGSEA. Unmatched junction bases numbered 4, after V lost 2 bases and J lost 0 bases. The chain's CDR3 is CSVEQGVSAKNIQYF. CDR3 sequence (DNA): TGCAGCGTTGAACAGGGGGTATCAGCCAAAAACATTCAGTACTTC.

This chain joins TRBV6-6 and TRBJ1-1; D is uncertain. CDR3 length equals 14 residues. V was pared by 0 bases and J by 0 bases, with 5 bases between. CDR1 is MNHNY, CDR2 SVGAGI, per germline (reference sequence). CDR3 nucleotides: TGTGCCAGCAGTTACTCCACTATGAACACTGAAGCTTTCTTT. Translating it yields CASSYSTMNTEAFF.

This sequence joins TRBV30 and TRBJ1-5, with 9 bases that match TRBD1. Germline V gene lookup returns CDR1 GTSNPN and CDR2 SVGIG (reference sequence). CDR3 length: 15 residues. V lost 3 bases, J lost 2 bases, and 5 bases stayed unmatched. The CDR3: CAWRRQGGRNQPQHF. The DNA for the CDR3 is TGTGCCTGGAGACGACAGGGGGGTCGCAATCAGCCCCAGCATTTT.

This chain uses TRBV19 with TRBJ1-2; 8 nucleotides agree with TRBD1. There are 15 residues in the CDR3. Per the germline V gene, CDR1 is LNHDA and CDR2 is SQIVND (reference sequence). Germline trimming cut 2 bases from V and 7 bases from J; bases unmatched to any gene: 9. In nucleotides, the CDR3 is TGTGCCAGTAGTATAATCGGACAGGGATTTGCTGGCTACACCTTC. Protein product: CASSIIGQGFAGYTF. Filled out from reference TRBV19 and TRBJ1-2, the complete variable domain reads DGGITQSPKYLFRKEGQNVTLSCEQNLNHDAMYWYRQDPGQGLRLIYYSQIVNDFQKGDIAEGYSVSREKKESFPLTVTSAQKNPTAFYLCASSIIGQGFAGYTFGSGTRLTVV.

The CDR3 bases are TGTGCCAGCAGTTACGAGGGACTCTCCTACGAGCAGTACTTC. This sequence encodes CASSYEGLSYEQYF. The J gene is TRBJ2-7, the V gene TRBV6-5, with D tentatively TRBD2 (6 bases). CDR3 length: 14 amino acids. CDR1 and CDR2 (germline): MNHEY, SVGAGI. Trimming removed 2 bases from V and 0 bases from J, with 8 bases in between.